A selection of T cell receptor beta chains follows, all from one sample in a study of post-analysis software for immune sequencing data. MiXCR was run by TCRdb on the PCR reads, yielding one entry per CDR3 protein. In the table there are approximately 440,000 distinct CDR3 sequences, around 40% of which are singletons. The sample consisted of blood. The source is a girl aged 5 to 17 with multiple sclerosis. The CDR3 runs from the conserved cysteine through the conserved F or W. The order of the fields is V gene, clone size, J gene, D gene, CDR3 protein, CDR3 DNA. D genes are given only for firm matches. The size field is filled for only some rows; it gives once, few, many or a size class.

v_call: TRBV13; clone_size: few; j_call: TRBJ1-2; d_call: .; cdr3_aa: CASSTRAGGSNYGYTF; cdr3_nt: TGTGCCAGCAGCACTAGGGCGGGGGGTTCTAACTATGGCTACACCTTC
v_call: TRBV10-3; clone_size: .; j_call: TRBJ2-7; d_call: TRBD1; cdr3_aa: CAIRPGQQGYEQYF; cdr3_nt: TGTGCCATCAGACCGGGACAGCAAGGCTACGAGCAGTACTTC
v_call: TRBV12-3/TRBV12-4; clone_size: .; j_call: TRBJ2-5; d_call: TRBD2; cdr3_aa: CASSPRTSGTGETQYF; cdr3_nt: TGTGCCAGCAGTCCGAGGACTAGCGGGACAGGAGAGACCCAGTACTTC
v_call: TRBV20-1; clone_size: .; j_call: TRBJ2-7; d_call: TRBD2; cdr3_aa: CSASTSGSFNEQYF; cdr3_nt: TGCAGTGCTAGTACTAGCGGGAGTTTCAACGAGCAGTACTTC
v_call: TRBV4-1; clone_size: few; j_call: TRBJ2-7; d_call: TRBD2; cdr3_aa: CASSQEGSGTYEQYF; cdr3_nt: TGCGCCAGCAGCCAAGAAGGCAGCGGGACCTACGAGCAGTACTTC
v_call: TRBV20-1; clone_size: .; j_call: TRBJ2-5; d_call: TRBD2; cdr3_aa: CSATSGIVRGDRQETQYF; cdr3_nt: TGCAGTGCTACCAGCGGAATCGTGCGGGGGGATAGGCAAGAGACCCAGTACTTC
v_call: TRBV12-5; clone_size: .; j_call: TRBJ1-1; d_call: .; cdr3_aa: CASGPPGDTEAFF; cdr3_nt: TGTGCTAGTGGTCCTCCAGGGGACACTGAAGCTTTCTTT
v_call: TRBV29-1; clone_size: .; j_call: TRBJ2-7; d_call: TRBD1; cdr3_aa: CSATTGGNFRGEQYF; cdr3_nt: TGCAGCGCAACGACAGGGGGTAACTTCCGGGGCGAGCAGTACTTC
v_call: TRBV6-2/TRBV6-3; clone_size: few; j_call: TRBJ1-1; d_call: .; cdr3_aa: CASALPGGSKMNTEAFF; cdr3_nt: TGTGCCAGCGCCCTGCCGGGGGGCTCAAAAATGAACACTGAAGCTTTCTTT
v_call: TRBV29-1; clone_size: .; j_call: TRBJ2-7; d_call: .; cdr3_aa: CSVEGTDYEQYF; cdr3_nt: TGCAGCGTTGAAGGGACGGATTACGAGCAGTACTTC
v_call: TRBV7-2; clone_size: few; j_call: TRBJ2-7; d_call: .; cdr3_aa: CASSYPGTYEQYF; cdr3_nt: TGTGCCAGCAGCTACCCCGGGACCTACGAGCAGTACTTC
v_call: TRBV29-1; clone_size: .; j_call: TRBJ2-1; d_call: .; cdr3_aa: CSVEVDLWEQFF; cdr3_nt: TGCAGCGTTGAAGTGGACCTTTGGGAGCAGTTCTTC
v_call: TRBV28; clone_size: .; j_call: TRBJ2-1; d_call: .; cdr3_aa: CASSSPSGSSYNEQFF; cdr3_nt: TGTGCCAGCAGTTCCCCGAGCGGAAGCTCCTACAATGAGCAGTTCTTC
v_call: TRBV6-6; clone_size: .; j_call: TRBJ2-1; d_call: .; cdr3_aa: CASSYPGRPNEQFF; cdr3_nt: TGTGCCAGCAGTTACCCCGGTAGGCCCAATGAGCAGTTCTTC
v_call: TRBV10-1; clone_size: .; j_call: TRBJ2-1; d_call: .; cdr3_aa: CASSGGERGGQDEQFF; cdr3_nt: TGCGCCAGCAGTGGCGGGGAGCGAGGTGGGCAGGATGAGCAGTTCTTC
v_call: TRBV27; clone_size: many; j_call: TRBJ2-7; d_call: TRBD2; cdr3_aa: CASSGGYSEQYF; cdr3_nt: TGTGCCAGTAGCGGGGGGTACTCCGAGCAGTACTTC
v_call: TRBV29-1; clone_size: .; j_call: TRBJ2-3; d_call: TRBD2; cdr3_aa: CSVEGTSGRTDTQYF; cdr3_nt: TGCAGCGTTGAAGGGACTAGCGGGAGGACAGATACGCAGTATTTT
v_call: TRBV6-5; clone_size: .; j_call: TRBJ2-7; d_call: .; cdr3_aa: CASSNAGFLNEQYF; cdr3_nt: TGTGCCAGCAGTAACGCAGGATTCTTGAACGAGCAGTACTTC
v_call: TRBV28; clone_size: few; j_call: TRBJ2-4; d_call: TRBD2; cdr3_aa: CASSLILGSGRTEQYF; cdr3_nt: TGTGCCAGCAGTTTAATCTTAGGGAGCGGGAGAACGGAGCAGTACTTC
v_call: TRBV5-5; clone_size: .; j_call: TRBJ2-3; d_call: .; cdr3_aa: CASNLVGPRSNADTQYF; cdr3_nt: TGTGCCAGCAACTTGGTGGGGCCTAGATCTAACGCAGATACGCAGTATTTT
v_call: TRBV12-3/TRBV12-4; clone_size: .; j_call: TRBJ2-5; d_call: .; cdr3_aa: CASSLMVETQYF; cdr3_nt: TGTGCCAGCAGTTTAATGGTGGAGACCCAGTACTTC
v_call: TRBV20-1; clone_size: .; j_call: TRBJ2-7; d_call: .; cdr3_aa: CSAPGTGGLAGYYEQYF; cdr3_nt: TGCAGTGCTCCCGGGACAGGGGGACTAGCGGGCTACTACGAGCAGTACTTC
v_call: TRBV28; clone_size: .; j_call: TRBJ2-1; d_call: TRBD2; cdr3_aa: CASRTAGDSNEQFF; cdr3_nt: TGTGCCAGCAGGACAGCGGGAGATTCAAATGAGCAGTTCTTC
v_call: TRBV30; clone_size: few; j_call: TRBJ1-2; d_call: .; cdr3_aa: CACSTPANYGYTF; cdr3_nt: TGTGCCTGCTCGACACCTGCTAACTATGGCTACACCTTC
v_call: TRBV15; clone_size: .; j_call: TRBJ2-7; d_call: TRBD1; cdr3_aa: CATSRDRGTAYEQYF; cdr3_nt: TGTGCCACCAGCAGAGATAGGGGGACAGCGTACGAGCAGTACTTC
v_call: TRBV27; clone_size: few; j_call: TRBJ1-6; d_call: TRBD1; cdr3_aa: CASSWTGAASPLHF; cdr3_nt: TGTGCCAGCAGTTGGACAGGGGCGGCCTCACCCCTCCACTTT
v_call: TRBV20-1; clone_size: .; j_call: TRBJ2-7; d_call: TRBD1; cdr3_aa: CSASRLDREGYEQYF; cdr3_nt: TGCAGTGCTTCCCGCTTGGACAGGGAAGGTTACGAGCAGTACTTC